The clone carrying this T cell receptor beta chain came up a few times. The data were obtained in a study of blood T cells in healthy people across ages. Germline lookup yields CDR1 SGHAT and CDR2 FQNNGV. The CDR3 is made up of 15 amino acids. For the second PCR, which ran for about 7 to 12 cycles, a sample-barcoded 5' primer and a J-beta primer mix were used. Using its own MiXCR run on the 5' RACE reads, TCRdb lists one record per CDR3 protein. The table has about 1.6 million distinct CDR3 sequences, around 35% seen once; the top ten hold approximately 11%. Sequenced material: blood. This sequence was found in a woman between 25 and 40 years old in good health. This chain connects TRBV11-2 to TRBJ2-5; D possibly corresponds to TRBD1 (5 bases). Matching the DNA end better, TRBJ2-7 makes the J call doubtful. This chain's CDR3 is CASSLGPGHSYEQYF. In DNA form, the CDR3 reads TGTGCCAGCAGCTTGGGGCCGGGCCACTCCTACGAGCAGTACTTC.